The 12 T cell receptor beta chains below were found in one sample sequenced in a study of T cell repertoires in cytomegalovirus infection. The antigens these receptors bind are not known. TCRdb itself ran the reads through MiXCR, one entry per CDR3 protein. The sample carries about 900,000 distinct CDR3 sequences, less than 35% recorded once. Sample: cultured CD8+ T cells from PBMCs, taken from culture after CMV antigen stimulation. The receptors originated from a human donor in good health (CMV status not recorded). Some clones in this sample may be carry-over from other donors' samples.

This sequence joins TRBV6-8 and TRBJ1-1; maybe TRBD1 (5 bases). Germline V gene lookup returns CDR1 MNHGY and CDR2 SAAAGT. This CDR3 spans 15 amino acids. Trimming took 4 bases from V and 4 from J, leaving 16 bases between them. As DNA, the CDR3 is TGTGCCAGCAGTTCGGACATGGGGAGGGGCACTGAAGCTTTCTTT. Translated, it gives CASSSDMGRGTEAFF.

V is TRBV27 and J is TRBJ1-1; no clear D gene. Looked up from germline, CDR1 is MNHEY and CDR2 is SMNVEV (reference sequence). The V and J ends lost 6 bases and 5 bases respectively, with 16 bases between them. The CDR3 totals 14 residues. The CDR3 spells CASRRGDQWTEAFF. In DNA form, the CDR3 reads TGTGCCAGCAGGAGAGGCGATCAGTGGACTGAAGCTTTCTTT.

V is TRBV5-6 and J is TRBJ1-2, with a possible D match to TRBD1 (5 bases). There are 12 residues in the CDR3. Germline lookup yields CDR1 SGHDT and CDR2 YYEEEE. V was shortened by 4 bases and J by 13 bases, with 17 bases between the two germline ends. The CDR3 DNA sequence: TGTGCCAGCAGCCCGGTCGGGACCCGCCTCACCTTC. It is translated as CASSPVGTRLTF.

CDR3 sequence (DNA): TGCAGCGGCTGGCCAGGTGGCGGGGGGCGGGGGGAGCAGTTCTTC. As protein: CSGWPGGGGRGEQFF. The chain uses TRBV29-1 and TRBJ2-1, with 8 bases identical to TRBD2. Trimming cost V 7 bases and J 10 bases; bases outside gene matches: 18. The germline gives CDR1 SQVTM, CDR2 ANQGSEA. This CDR3 is 15 amino acids long.

This clonotype was counted a single time. The rearrangement joins TRBV7-9 to TRBJ1-2; D is undetermined. The CDR3 covers 13 residues. Germline-derived CDR1 and CDR2 are SEHNR and FQNEAQ (reference sequence). The germline V and J ends were trimmed by 5 bases and 6 bases, with 13 bases remaining between them. The DNA for the CDR3 is TGTGCCAGCAGCCCTGAACCCCGGGATGGCTACACCTTC. It yields the protein CASSPEPRDGYTF.

The gene calls are TRBV5-4 and TRBJ2-2, with D unclear. V gave up 2 bases and J gave up 0 bases, with 8 bases separating them. The CDR3 is 15 residues long. CDR1 is SGHNT and CDR2 is YYREEE in the germline V gene (reference sequence). The CDR3 DNA sequence: TGTGCCAGCAGCTTCGAGAGATCGAACACCGGGGAGCTGTTTTTT. This sequence encodes CASSFERSNTGELFF.

This clonotype has just a few counts. The V and J genes are TRBV19 and TRBJ1-2; D gene unclear. This CDR3 region has 15 residues. Trimming took 2 bases from V and 5 from J, leaving 15 bases between them. Germline V gene data show CDR1 as LNHDA and CDR2 as SQIVND (reference sequence). The CDR3: CASSIQGFLLYGYTF. In nucleotides, the CDR3 is TGTGCCAGTAGTATACAAGGATTCCTCCTTTATGGCTACACCTTC.

The chain carries TRBV7-2 and TRBJ2-5, with TRBD1 matching over 8 bases. The length of the CDR3 is 16 residues. Germline V gene data show CDR1 as SGHTA and CDR2 as FQGNSA. J gave up 6 bases and V 4 bases, and 13 bases lay outside the gene matches. The CDR3 coding sequence is TGTGCCAGCAGCTCCAACTGGGGGCAGGGGGCGAAGACCCAGTACTTC. It yields the protein CASSSNWGQGAKTQYF.

The rearrangement uses TRBV19 and TRBJ1-5; possible D gene TRBD1, 6 bases. The ends were cut back, 4 bases at V and 5 bases at J, with 15 bases in the middle. This CDR3 is 15 amino acids long. Per the germline V gene, CDR1 is LNHDA and CDR2 is SQIVND (reference sequence). CDR3 residues: CASSTDRWSYQPQHF. CDR3 nucleotide sequence: TGTGCCAGTAGTACCGACAGGTGGAGTTATCAGCCCCAGCATTTT.

This rearrangement joins TRBV6-1 to TRBJ2-7, with D possibly TRBD1 on 6 matching bases. Germline V gives CDR1 MNHNS, CDR2 SASEGT. The CDR3 is 15 residues long. Trimming stripped 5 bases from V and 0 bases from J, with 14 bases between. Here the CDR3 reads CASSWAGVGSYEQYF. CDR3 in DNA: TGTGCCAGCAGTTGGGCAGGGGTTGGCTCCTACGAGCAGTACTTC.

This clonotype was seen more than once but under ten times. The chain uses TRBV7-9 and TRBJ1-2, with D hard to call. The CDR3 runs 13 residues. The germline V gene has CDR1 SEHNR and CDR2 FQNEAQ (reference sequence). The V and J ends lost 5 bases and 3 bases respectively, with 10 bases between them. The chain's CDR3 is CASSPVDHYGYTF. In DNA form, the CDR3 reads TGTGCCAGCAGCCCCGTCGACCACTATGGCTACACCTTC.

The CDR3 sequence: CSARVDGSPLHF. Written as DNA, the CDR3 is TGCAGTGCTAGAGTCGACGGTTCACCCCTCCACTTT. V is TRBV20-1 and J is TRBJ1-6; D ambiguous. The CDR3 runs to 12 residues. CDR1 and CDR2 (germline): DFQATT, SNEGSKA (reference sequence). V was trimmed by 1 base and J by 9 bases, leaving 7 bases between them.